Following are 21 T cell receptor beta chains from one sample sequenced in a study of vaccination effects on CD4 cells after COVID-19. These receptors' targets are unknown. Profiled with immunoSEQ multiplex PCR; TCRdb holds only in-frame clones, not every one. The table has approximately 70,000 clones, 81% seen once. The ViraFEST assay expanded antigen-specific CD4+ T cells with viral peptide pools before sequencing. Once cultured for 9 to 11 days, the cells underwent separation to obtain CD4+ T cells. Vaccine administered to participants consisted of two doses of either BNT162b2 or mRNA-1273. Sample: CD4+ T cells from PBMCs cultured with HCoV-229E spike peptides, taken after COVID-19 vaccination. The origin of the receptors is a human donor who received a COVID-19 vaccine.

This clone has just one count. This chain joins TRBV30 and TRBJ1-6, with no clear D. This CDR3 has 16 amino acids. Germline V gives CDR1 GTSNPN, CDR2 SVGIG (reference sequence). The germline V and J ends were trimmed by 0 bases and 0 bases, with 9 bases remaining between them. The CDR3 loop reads CAWSVRRSSYNSPLHF. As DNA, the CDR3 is TGTGCCTGGAGTGTACGGCGGAGCTCCTATAATTCACCCCTCCACTTT.

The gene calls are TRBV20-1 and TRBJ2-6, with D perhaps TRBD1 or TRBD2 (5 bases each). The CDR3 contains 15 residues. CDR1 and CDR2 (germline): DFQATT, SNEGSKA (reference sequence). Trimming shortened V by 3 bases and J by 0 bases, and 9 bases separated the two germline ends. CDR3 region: CSASGTGSGANVLTF. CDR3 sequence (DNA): TGCAGTGCTAGTGGGACCGGCTCTGGGGCCAACGTCCTGACTTTC.

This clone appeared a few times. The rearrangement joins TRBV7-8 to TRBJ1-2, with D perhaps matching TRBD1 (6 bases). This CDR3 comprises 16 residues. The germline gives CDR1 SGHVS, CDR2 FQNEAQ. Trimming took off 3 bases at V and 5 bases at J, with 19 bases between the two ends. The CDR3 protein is CASSFGTHSIIYGYTF. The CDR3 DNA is TGTGCCAGCAGCTTTGGGACACATTCTATAATATATGGCTACACCTTC.

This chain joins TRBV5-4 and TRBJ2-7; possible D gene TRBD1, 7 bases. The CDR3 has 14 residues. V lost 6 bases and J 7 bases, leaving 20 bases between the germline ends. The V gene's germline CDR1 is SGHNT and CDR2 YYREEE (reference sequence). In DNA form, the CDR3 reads TGTGCCAGCACCCCCAGACAGGGAGGTGAAGAGCAGTACGTC. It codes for CASTPRQGGEEQYV.

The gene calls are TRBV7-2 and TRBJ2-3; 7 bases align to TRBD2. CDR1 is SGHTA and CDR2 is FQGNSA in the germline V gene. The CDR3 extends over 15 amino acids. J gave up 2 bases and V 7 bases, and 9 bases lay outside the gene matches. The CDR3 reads CASTKRGEPTDTQYF. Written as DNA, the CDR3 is TGTGCCAGCACGAAGCGGGGTGAGCCCACAGATACGCAGTATTTT.

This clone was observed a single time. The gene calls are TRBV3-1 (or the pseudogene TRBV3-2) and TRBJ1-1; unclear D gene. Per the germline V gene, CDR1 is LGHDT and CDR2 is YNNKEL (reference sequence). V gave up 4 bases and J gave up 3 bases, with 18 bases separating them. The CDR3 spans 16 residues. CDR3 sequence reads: CASSPTWALGDTEAFF. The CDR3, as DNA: TGTGCCAGCAGCCCTACGTGGGCGCTTGGGGACACTGAAGCTTTCTTT.

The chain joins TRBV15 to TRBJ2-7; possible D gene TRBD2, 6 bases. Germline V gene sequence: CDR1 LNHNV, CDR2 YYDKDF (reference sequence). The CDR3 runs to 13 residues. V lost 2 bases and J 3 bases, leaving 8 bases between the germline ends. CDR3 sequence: CATSRLGGYEQYV. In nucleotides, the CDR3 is TGTGCCACCAGCAGACTCGGGGGCTACGAGCAGTACGTC.

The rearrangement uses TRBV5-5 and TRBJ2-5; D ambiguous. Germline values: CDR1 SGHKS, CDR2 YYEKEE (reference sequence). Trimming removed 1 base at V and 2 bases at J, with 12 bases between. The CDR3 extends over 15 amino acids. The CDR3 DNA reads TGTGCCAGCAGCTTGAGTCAAGGACGGCAAGAGACCCAGTACTTC. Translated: CASSLSQGRQETQYF.

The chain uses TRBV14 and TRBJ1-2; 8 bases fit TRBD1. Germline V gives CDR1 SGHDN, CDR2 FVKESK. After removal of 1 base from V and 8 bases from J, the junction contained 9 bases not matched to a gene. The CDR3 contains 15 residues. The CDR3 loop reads CASSQGTGQTGGYTF. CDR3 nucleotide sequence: TGTGCCAGCAGCCAAGGGACAGGGCAAACGGGAGGCTACACCTTC.

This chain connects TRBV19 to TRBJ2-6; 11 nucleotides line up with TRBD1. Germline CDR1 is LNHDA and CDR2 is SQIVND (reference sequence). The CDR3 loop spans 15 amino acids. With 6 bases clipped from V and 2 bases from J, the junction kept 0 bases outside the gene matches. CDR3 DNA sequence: TGTGCCAGTAGGGGACAGGGGGCTGGGGCCAACGTCCTGACTTTC. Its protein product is CASRGQGAGANVLTF.

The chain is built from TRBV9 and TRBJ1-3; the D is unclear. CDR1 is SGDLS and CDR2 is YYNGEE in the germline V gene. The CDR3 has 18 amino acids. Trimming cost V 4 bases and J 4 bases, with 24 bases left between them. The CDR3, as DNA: TGTGCCAGCAGCTCACGCTCCGTACCTTCAGCCCAGGGAAACACCATATATTTT. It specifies CASSSRSVPSAQGNTIYF.

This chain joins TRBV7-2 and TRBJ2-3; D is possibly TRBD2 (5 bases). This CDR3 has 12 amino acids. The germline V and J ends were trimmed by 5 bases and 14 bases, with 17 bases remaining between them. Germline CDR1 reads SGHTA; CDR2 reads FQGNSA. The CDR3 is CASSMGVKHSYF. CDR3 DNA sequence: TGTGCCAGCAGCATGGGAGTTAAGCACTCGTATTTT.

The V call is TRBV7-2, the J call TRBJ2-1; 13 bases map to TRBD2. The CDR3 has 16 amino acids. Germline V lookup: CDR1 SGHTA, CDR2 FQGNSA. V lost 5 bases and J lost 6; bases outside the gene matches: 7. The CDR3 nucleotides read TGTGCCAGCAGCACCCAGACTAGCGGGGGGAGCAATGAGCAGTTCTTC. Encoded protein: CASSTQTSGGSNEQFF.

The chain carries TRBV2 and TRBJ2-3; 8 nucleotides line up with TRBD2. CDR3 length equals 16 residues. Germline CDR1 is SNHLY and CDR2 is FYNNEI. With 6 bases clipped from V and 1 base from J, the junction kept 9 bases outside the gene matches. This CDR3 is CASRLTSGDGTDTQYF. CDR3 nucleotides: TGTGCCAGCAGATTAACTAGCGGTGACGGCACAGATACGCAGTATTTT.

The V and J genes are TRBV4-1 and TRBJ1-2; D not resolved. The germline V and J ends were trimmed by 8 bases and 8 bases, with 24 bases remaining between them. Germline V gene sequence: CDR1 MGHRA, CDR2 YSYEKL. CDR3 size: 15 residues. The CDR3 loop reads CASRSAGEAGLGYTF. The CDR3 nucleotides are TGCGCCAGCCGATCGGCGGGCGAGGCGGGGTTAGGCTACACCTTC.

This CDR3 is CASSQPGTGTF. CDR3 nucleotides: TGCGCCAGCAGTCAGCCTGGGACAGGTACCTTC. J is TRBJ1-2 and V is TRBV23-1; TRBD1 matches at 8 bases. TRBV23-1 is identified as an open reading frame with a role that is uncertain. Trimming removed 3 bases from V and 14 bases from J; junction bases left unmatched: 5. The CDR3 is made up of 11 amino acids.

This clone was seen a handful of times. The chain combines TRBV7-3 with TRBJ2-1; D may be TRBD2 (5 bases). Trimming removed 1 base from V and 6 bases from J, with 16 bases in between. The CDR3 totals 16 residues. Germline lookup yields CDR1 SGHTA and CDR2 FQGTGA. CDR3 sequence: CASSLIPQRGSNEQFF. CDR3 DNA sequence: TGTGCCAGCAGCTTAATACCACAGCGCGGGTCCAATGAGCAGTTCTTC.

The chain's CDR3 is CASKPLAGDTMEQFF. The CDR3 DNA is TGTGCCAGCAAACCACTAGCGGGGGATACAATGGAGCAGTTCTTC. The chain is built from TRBV6-5 and TRBJ2-1, with 11 nucleotides matching TRBD2. The trim removed 7 bases at V and 10 bases at J, leaving 12 bases unmatched. Germline CDR1 reads MNHEY; CDR2 reads SVGAGI. This CDR3 has 15 residues.

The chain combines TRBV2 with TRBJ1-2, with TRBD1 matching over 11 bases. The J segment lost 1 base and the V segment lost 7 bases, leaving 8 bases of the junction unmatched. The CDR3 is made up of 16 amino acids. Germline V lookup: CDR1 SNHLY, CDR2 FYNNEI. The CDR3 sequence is CASTGQGARGNYGYTF. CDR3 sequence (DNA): TGTGCCAGCACCGGACAGGGGGCGCGGGGTAACTATGGCTACACCTTC.

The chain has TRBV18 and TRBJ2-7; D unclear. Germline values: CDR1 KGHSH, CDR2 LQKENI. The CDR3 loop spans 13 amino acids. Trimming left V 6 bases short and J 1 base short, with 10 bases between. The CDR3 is CASSPQPSYEQYV. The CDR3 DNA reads TGTGCCAGCTCCCCGCAGCCTTCCTACGAGCAGTACGTC.

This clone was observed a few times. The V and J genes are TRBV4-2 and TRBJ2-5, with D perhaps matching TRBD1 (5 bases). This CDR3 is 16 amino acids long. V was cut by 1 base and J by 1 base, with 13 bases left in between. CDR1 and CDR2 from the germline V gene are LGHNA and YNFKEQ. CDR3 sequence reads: CASSQVDLGPQETQYF. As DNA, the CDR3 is TGTGCCAGCAGCCAAGTGGATCTGGGGCCCCAAGAGACCCAGTACTTC.